These T cell receptor beta chains were read from a single sample in a study of OX40 agonist ivuxolimab in advanced cancers. Clones were sequenced by immunoSEQ multiplex PCR, and TCRdb holds only the in-frame ones, with some missing. The table records 50,000 to 70,000 clones, 88% of them present only once. The sequencing used CD4+ or CD8+ T cells sorted from blood, collected in a trial of the OX40 agonist ivuxolimab. The receptors were sampled from an adult with an advanced solid tumor such as melanoma, head and neck, liver or kidney cancer. Each CDR3 is given without its conserved first and last residue.

j_gene: TRBJ2-2
v_gene: TRBV5-5
CDR3aa: ASSIQGRSTGELF

j_gene: TRBJ2-1
v_gene: TRBV28
CDR3aa: ASSLDGGLAGVEQF

j_gene: TRBJ1-4
v_gene: TRBV5-1
CDR3aa: ASSAGQTRVEKLF

j_gene: TRBJ2-1
v_gene: TRBV13
CDR3aa: ASSLPGRDYNEQF

j_gene: TRBJ1-1
v_gene: TRBV9
CDR3aa: ASSVAGNTEAF

j_gene: TRBJ2-3
v_gene: TRBV7-8
CDR3aa: ASSLYPDGASTDTQY

j_gene: TRBJ1-2
v_gene: TRBV11-2
CDR3aa: ASSFEGNYGYT

j_gene: TRBJ2-3
v_gene: TRBV5-4
CDR3aa: ASSFPGGAGTDTQY

j_gene: TRBJ2-7
v_gene: TRBV28
CDR3aa: ASTSPGQGYEQY

j_gene: TRBJ2-5
v_gene: TRBV10-3
CDR3aa: AITGRAGETQY

j_gene: TRBJ1-2
v_gene: TRBV4-3
CDR3aa: ASSQDWTGGRYGYT

j_gene: TRBJ1-2
v_gene: TRBV6-5
CDR3aa: ALGGRFYGYT

j_gene: TRBJ2-7
v_gene: TRBV28
CDR3aa: ASSFDSGRGQTYEQY

j_gene: TRBJ2-1
v_gene: TRBV6-5
CDR3aa: ASSYKGLAAHNEQF